This T cell receptor (beta chain) was identified in a study of T-cell reconstitution after alpha-beta-depleted transplantation in children. Preparation of the TCRbeta library involved a method that used unique molecular identifiers. TCRdb fed the PCR reads into MiXCR, producing one record per CDR3 protein. The sample shows roughly 610,000 distinct CDR3 sequences, about 11% of them seen only once. Trimming took 1 base from V and 1 from J, leaving 7 bases between them. The CDR3 runs 14 residues. Per the germline V gene, CDR1 is SGHVS and CDR2 is FQNEAQ. This chain connects TRBV7-8 to TRBJ1-1, with D perhaps matching TRBD1 (6 bases). The sample consisted of PBMCs from the stem cell graft donor, taken from the stem cell graft. This sequence was found in a human donor who donated a stem cell graft to a child with acute myeloid leukemia. This chain's CDR3 is CASSLVTGNTEAFF. In DNA, the CDR3 is TGTGCCAGCAGCTTAGTGACAGGGAACACTGAAGCTTTCTTT.